Listed below are T cell receptor beta chains from one sample, sequenced in a study of T-cell reconstitution after alpha-beta-depleted transplantation in children. TCRdb independently ran MiXCR on the PCR reads; one entry per CDR3 protein. This repertoire shows about 640,000 distinct CDR3 sequences, around 17% found once; its top ten account for about 1.1%. Material: PBMCs from the stem cell graft donor, obtained from the stem cell graft. The receptors originated from a human donor who donated a stem cell graft to a child with acute myeloid leukemia. Each CDR3 is given with its conserved first and last residue. D genes are given only for firm matches. Clone size appears in some rows only: once, few, many, or a class for an expanded clone.

>.|TRBJ1-3|TRBV5-1|few
CASSLTGRVSGNTIYF
TGCGCCAGCAGCTTAACTGGCAGGGTCTCTGGAAACACCATATATTTT
>.|TRBJ1-5|TRBV6-1|.
CASSEAGIKNQPQHF
TGTGCCAGCAGTGAAGCGGGGATTAAGAATCAGCCCCAGCATTTT
>TRBD1|TRBJ2-3|TRBV27|many
CASSLGDRGKDTQYF
TGTGCCAGCAGTTTAGGGGACAGGGGGAAAGATACGCAGTATTTT
>TRBD1|TRBJ2-1|TRBV7-2|.
CASSYTGGREQFF
TGTGCCAGCAGCTATACAGGGGGCCGTGAGCAGTTCTTC
>TRBD1|TRBJ1-1|TRBV5-1|.
CASSLERGPDTEAFF
TGCGCCAGCAGCTTGGAGAGGGGGCCGGACACTGAAGCTTTCTTT
>.|TRBJ1-5|TRBV7-2|.
CASSLTPGNSNQPQHF
TGTGCCAGCAGCTTAACCCCAGGGAATAGCAATCAGCCCCAGCATTTT
>.|TRBJ1-5|TRBV20-1|many
CSARGPGSPQPQHF
TGCAGTGCTAGAGGGCCAGGGTCCCCTCAGCCCCAGCATTTT
>.|TRBJ2-1|TRBV7-2|many
CASSKAVNTRSEQFF
TGTGCCAGCAGCAAGGCAGTGAATACCCGCAGTGAGCAGTTCTTC
>TRBD1|TRBJ1-4|TRBV7-2|many
CASSWTGVGEKLFF
TGTGCCAGCAGCTGGACAGGGGTAGGAGAAAAACTGTTTTTT
>.|TRBJ1-5|TRBV5-1|few
CASSLEGGLNQPQHF
TGCGCCAGCAGCTTGGAAGGGGGTTTGAATCAGCCCCAGCATTTT
>.|TRBJ2-4|TRBV20-1|many
CSATEAVHPLDIQYF
TGCAGTGCTACAGAGGCGGTCCACCCTTTGGACATTCAGTACTTC
>.|TRBJ2-3|TRBV5-1|.
CASGPRGAREDTQYF
TGCGCCAGCGGACCAAGGGGGGCGCGAGAAGATACGCAGTATTTT
>.|TRBJ1-2|TRBV29-1|.
CSVEDRGRGTTYGYTF
TGCAGCGTTGAAGATCGAGGAAGGGGGACCACGTATGGCTACACCTTC
>TRBD2|TRBJ2-1|TRBV5-1|few
CASRPGTSGGSYNEQFF
TGCGCCAGCAGGCCCGGGACTAGCGGGGGCTCCTACAATGAGCAGTTCTTC
>.|TRBJ2-3|TRBV6-6|many
CASSNNADTQYF
TGTGCCAGCAGTAACAACGCAGATACGCAGTATTTT
>.|TRBJ2-6|TRBV7-2|.
CASSLAGGVSGANVLTF
TGTGCCAGCAGCTTAGCAGGGGGTGTATCTGGGGCCAACGTCCTGACTTTC
>TRBD2|TRBJ2-4|TRBV20-1|many
CSASGAGGAKNIQYF
TGCAGTGCTAGTGGAGCGGGGGGGGCCAAAAACATTCAGTACTTC
>TRBD2|TRBJ2-3|TRBV4-3|few
CASSQGLAGGSGTDTQYF
TGCGCCAGCAGCCAAGGTCTGGCGGGGGGGAGTGGAACAGATACGCAGTATTTT
>.|TRBJ2-7|TRBV3-1|.
CASSLKGAYEQYF
TGTGCCAGCAGCCTAAAGGGGGCCTACGAGCAGTACTTC
>.|TRBJ1-5|TRBV20-1|many
CSAGGGNQPQHF
TGCAGTGCGGGTGGGGGGAATCAGCCCCAGCATTTT
>.|TRBJ2-3|TRBV30|.
CAWKRATTQYF
TGTGCCTGGAAGAGGGCAACGACGCAGTATTTT
>.|TRBJ2-5|TRBV12-3/TRBV12-4|many
CASSFGSRETQYF
TGTGCCAGCAGTTTTGGGTCGCGGGAGACCCAGTACTTC
>TRBD2|TRBJ2-1|TRBV13|.
CASREAPAGGWSEQFF
TGTGCCAGCCGAGAGGCCCCAGCGGGGGGGTGGAGTGAGCAGTTCTTC
>.|TRBJ2-2|TRBV12-3/TRBV12-4|many
CASSFRQTRTGELFF
TGTGCCAGCAGTTTCAGGCAGACGAGGACCGGGGAGCTGTTTTTT
>.|TRBJ2-4|TRBV5-1|few
CASGLGSWSTKNIQYF
TGCGCCAGCGGACTTGGGAGTTGGTCGACCAAAAACATTCAGTACTTC
>.|TRBJ2-7|TRBV5-5|.
CASSLEAPLSRANEQYF
TGTGCCAGCAGCTTGGAGGCACCCCTGAGCAGGGCGAACGAGCAGTACTTC